The 32 T cell receptor beta chains given below trace back to one sample, sequenced in a study of spatial heterogeneity in lung cancer. The sample's time point: sample taken at primary tumor resection. TCRdb reanalysed the 5' RACE reads using MiXCR and keeps one entry per CDR3 protein. The data hold about 22,000 distinct CDR3 sequences, with roughly 4.2% observed a single time. The sample was PBMCs, taken at surgery. These receptors were obtained from a male donor with early-stage non-small cell lung cancer.

This clonotype has a count of ten or more. This chain connects TRBV27 to TRBJ1-1, with no clear D. Trimming shortened V by 5 bases and J by 5 bases, and 12 bases separated the two germline ends. This CDR3 comprises 13 residues. Germline CDR1 and CDR2: MNHEY and SMNVEV (reference sequence). As DNA, the CDR3 is TGTGCCAGCAGTCCACGGACTATGACTGAAGCTTTCTTT. Translating it yields CASSPRTMTEAFF.

This chain joins TRBV29-1 and TRBJ2-1; D possibly uses TRBD1 or TRBD2 (5 bases each). Deletions cut 4 bases from V and 2 bases from J, with 12 bases between. CDR1 and CDR2 from the germline V gene are SQVTM and ANQGSEA. This CDR3 comprises 14 residues. This CDR3 reads CSVVRDVTYNEQFF. In nucleotides, the CDR3 is TGCAGCGTTGTCCGGGACGTTACCTACAATGAGCAGTTCTTC.

This sequence joins TRBV5-8 and TRBJ2-3; D gene ambiguous. With 0 bases removed from V and 9 bases from J, the gap between germline ends came to 14 bases. This CDR3 has 14 amino acids. In germline, CDR1 is SGHTS, CDR2 YDEGEE. Here the CDR3 reads CASSLANGWGTQYF. The CDR3 DNA sequence: TGTGCCAGCAGCTTGGCCAACGGGTGGGGAACGCAGTATTTT.

This clonotype was seen at least ten times. As DNA, the CDR3 is TGCAGTGCTAGAGTTCAGCGGGGCTACAATGAGCAGTTCTTC. Protein: CSARVQRGYNEQFF. The V gene is TRBV20-1, the J gene TRBJ2-1; 7 bases agree with TRBD2. Germline V gene sequence: CDR1 DFQATT, CDR2 SNEGSKA (reference sequence). The CDR3 covers 14 residues. V gave up 1 base and J gave up 3 bases; unmatched junction bases: 3.

This clonotype has at least ten counts. V gene TRBV29-1 combines with J gene TRBJ2-3; D tentatively fits TRBD1 or TRBD2 (6 bases each). Germline V gene data show CDR1 as SQVTM and CDR2 as ANQGSEA. This CDR3 comprises 17 residues. V lost 7 bases and J 0 bases, leaving 23 bases between the germline ends. The CDR3 reads CSGRKSVIGGSTDTQYF. CDR3 DNA sequence: TGCAGCGGGCGAAAATCCGTGATCGGGGGCAGCACAGATACGCAGTATTTT.

This clonotype is categorized as medium-sized. The J gene is TRBJ2-5, the V gene TRBV7-2; 9 bases agree with TRBD2. CDR3 length: 15 amino acids. The V and J ends lost 1 base and 5 bases, in that order; junction bases with no gene match: 5. Germline values: CDR1 SGHTA, CDR2 FQGNSA. DNA of the CDR3: TGTGCCAGCAGCTTAGTAGCGGGAGTTGGTGAGACCCAGTACTTC. It is translated as CASSLVAGVGETQYF.

By sample fraction, this clonotype is medium-sized. The V gene is TRBV29-1, the J gene TRBJ2-2; D is undetermined. Germline CDR1 SQVTM, CDR2 ANQGSEA. V lost 3 bases to trimming and J lost 5 bases, with 7 bases between them. This CDR3 contains 12 residues. The DNA for the CDR3 is TGCAGCGTTGATCGGGTAACCGGGGAGCTGTTTTTT. As protein: CSVDRVTGELFF.

There are many counts of this clonotype. An end of the junction does not agree with germline; a read error may underlie this. The chain has TRBV19 and TRBJ1-4, with 9 positions matching TRBD1. Germline V CDR1 and CDR2: LNHDA, SQIVND (reference sequence). CDR3 size: 15 residues. CDR3 nucleotide sequence: TGTGCCAGTAGTGTAGACAGGGGGTCTAATGAAAAACTGTTTTTT. Residues: CASSVDRGSNEKLFF.

This clonotype was seen ten or more times. The chain has TRBV29-1 and TRBJ1-1; possible D gene TRBD1, 5 bases. V lost 7 bases, J lost 3 bases, and 18 bases lay in between. Germline values: CDR1 SQVTM, CDR2 ANQGSEA. The CDR3 totals 14 residues. CDR3 residues: CSGHEGGVDTEAFF. The DNA of the CDR3 is TGCAGCGGCCATGAGGGAGGGGTCGACACTGAAGCTTTCTTT.

Ten or more counts support this clonotype. This chain joins TRBV7-6 and TRBJ2-7; 13 bases match TRBD2. The CDR3 loop spans 15 amino acids. Germline V CDR1 and CDR2: SGHVS, FNYEAQ. V lost 5 bases, J lost 7 bases, and 8 bases stayed unmatched. Written as DNA, the CDR3 is TGTGCCAGCAGCCCCGGGACTAGCGGGGTACAGGAGCAGTACTTC. It yields the protein CASSPGTSGVQEQYF.

This clonotype turned up a few times. The chain has TRBV28 and TRBJ2-1, with D unresolved. CDR3 length: 11 residues. Germline V gene data show CDR1 as MDHEN and CDR2 as SYDVKM. Trimming shortened V by 8 bases and J by 5 bases, and 7 bases separated the two germline ends. CDR3 DNA sequence: TGTGCCAGCGAGGAGAACAATGAGCAGTTCTTC. As protein: CASEENNEQFF.

In its sample, this clonotype was seen many times. The chain recombines TRBV9 with TRBJ1-3, with D unresolved. CDR3 size: 15 residues. Germline V gene lookup returns CDR1 SGDLS and CDR2 YYNGEE. The V and J ends lost 2 bases and 2 bases respectively, with 11 bases between them. The CDR3 coding sequence is TGTGCCAGCAGCGTTCTGGCTTGGGCTGGAAACACCATATATTTT. Residues: CASSVLAWAGNTIYF.

This chain uses TRBV7-3 with TRBJ2-1; 13 nucleotides line up with TRBD2. From germline, CDR1 is SGHTA and CDR2 FQGTGA. The V and J ends lost 1 base and 8 bases, in that order; junction bases with no gene match: 2. The CDR3 extends over 15 amino acids. The CDR3 sequence is CASSLKLAGGDEQFF. The CDR3 DNA follows: TGTGCCAGCAGCTTAAAACTAGCGGGAGGGGATGAGCAGTTCTTC.

This clonotype was seen more than once but under ten times. The V gene is TRBV27, the J gene TRBJ1-5; 10 bases map to TRBD1. V lost 5 bases and J lost 6; bases outside the gene matches: 4. This CDR3 spans 14 amino acids. The V gene's germline CDR1 is MNHEY and CDR2 SMNVEV (reference sequence). CDR3 region: CASSLTGGLQPQHF. DNA for the CDR3: TGTGCCAGCAGTCTGACAGGGGGCCTTCAGCCCCAGCATTTT.

The J gene is TRBJ1-2, the V gene TRBV20-1; maybe TRBD1 (5 bases). This CDR3 is 14 amino acids long. V was cut by 3 bases and J by 5 bases, with 16 bases left in between. Per the germline V gene, CDR1 is DFQATT and CDR2 is SNEGSKA (reference sequence). The CDR3 DNA reads TGCAGTGCTAGGGCCGGGGGAGAAGGTTATGGCTACACCTTC. This gives the protein CSARAGGEGYGYTF.

Comment on this clonotype: A much larger clone is a single base away; this may be a read error. The chain employs TRBV4-2 and TRBJ1-6; TRBD1 matches 10 bases. The germline V gene has CDR1 LGHNA and CDR2 YNFKEQ. The CDR3 runs 15 residues. With 3 bases clipped from V and 9 bases from J, the junction kept 5 bases outside the gene matches. Written as DNA, the CDR3 is TGTGCCAGCAGCCATCGACAGGGGGCTAGTTCACCCCTCCACTTT. This sequence encodes CASSHRQGASSPLHF.

The sample holds many counts of this clonotype. This rearrangement joins TRBV15 to TRBJ2-1, with TRBD1 identical over 7 bases. Trimming took 8 bases from V and 8 from J; bases not matched to a gene: 15. The CDR3 is made up of 15 amino acids. Germline V lookup: CDR1 LNHNV, CDR2 YYDKDF (reference sequence). The CDR3 DNA is TGTGCCACCTCAGGGGGTTCTACAGGGGACGATGAGCAGTTCTTC. Its protein product is CATSGGSTGDDEQFF.

There are many counts of this clonotype. This sequence joins TRBV3-1 and TRBJ1-2; weak D call: TRBD1 (5 bases). The CDR3 has 15 residues. Trimming shortened V by 0 bases and J by 4 bases, and 12 bases separated the two germline ends. CDR1 is LGHDT and CDR2 is YNNKEL in the germline V gene (reference sequence). CDR3 loop: CASSQDGQGGYGYTF. CDR3 DNA sequence: TGTGCCAGCAGCCAAGATGGGCAGGGCGGCTATGGCTACACCTTC.

This clonotype was detected many times. This chain uses TRBV30 with TRBJ2-3, with D uncertain. Trimming pared 0 bases from V and 6 bases from J, leaving 7 bases between. Germline CDR1 is GTSNPN and CDR2 is SVGIG (reference sequence). The CDR3 contains 12 residues. The chain's CDR3 is CAWSVLGDTQYF. Here the CDR3 DNA reads TGTGCCTGGAGTGTACTGGGGGATACGCAGTATTTT.

This clonotype was counted ten times or more. The CDR3 here is CASSQERSGTGELFF. Here the CDR3 DNA reads TGCGCCAGCAGCCAAGAACGGTCGGGCACCGGGGAGCTGTTTTTT. The chain uses TRBV4-3 and TRBJ2-2; D not certain. V shed 0 bases and J shed 4 bases, with 9 bases lying between them. The CDR3 has 15 amino acids. Germline V gene sequence: CDR1 LGHNA, CDR2 YSLEER.

This clonotype was detected many times. The chain couples TRBV5-1 to TRBJ1-6, with D possibly being TRBD1 (6 bases). The germline gives CDR1 SGHRS, CDR2 YFSETQ. This CDR3 is 17 amino acids long. V was shortened by 5 bases and J by 0 bases, with 15 bases between the two germline ends. The CDR3 is CASSRQERSSYNSPLHF. The DNA for the CDR3 is TGCGCCAGCAGTAGACAGGAAAGGAGCTCCTATAATTCACCCCTCCACTTT.

This clonotype was seen more than once but under ten times. The chain uses TRBV2 and TRBJ2-1; the D is unclear. From germline, CDR1 is SNHLY and CDR2 FYNNEI. V was clipped by 5 bases and J by 9 bases, with 14 bases between them. The CDR3 is 13 residues long. CDR3 in amino acids: CASSPPAFIEQFF. As DNA, the CDR3 is TGTGCCAGCAGTCCCCCAGCCTTCATTGAGCAGTTCTTC.

At least ten counts were recorded for this clonotype. Here the CDR3 reads CASSLGGLGDTQYF. Here the CDR3 DNA reads TGTGCCAGCAGTTTAGGGGGGCTCGGCGATACGCAGTATTTT. This chain connects TRBV28 to TRBJ2-3, with D tentatively TRBD1 or TRBD2 (6 bases each). CDR1 is MDHEN and CDR2 is SYDVKM in the germline V gene. With 2 bases removed from V and 6 bases from J, the gap between germline ends came to 12 bases. CDR3 size: 14 residues.

The table lists this clonotype with many counts. The rearrangement uses TRBV5-1 and TRBJ1-6; no definite D call. In germline, CDR1 is SGHRS, CDR2 YFSETQ. V was pared by 0 bases and J by 8 bases, with 6 bases between. The CDR3 contains 13 residues. Here the CDR3 DNA reads TGCGCCAGCAGCTTGGAGTCCGATTCACCCCTCCACTTT. Translation: CASSLESDSPLHF.

There are many counts of this clonotype. This chain connects TRBV2 to TRBJ2-2; 9 bases align to TRBD2. CDR3 length equals 15 residues. The V gene's germline CDR1 is SNHLY and CDR2 FYNNEI. V shed 5 bases, J shed 3 bases, and the junction held 4 bases outside the gene matches. The CDR3 sequence is CASSTTSGYTGELFF. CDR3 coding DNA: TGTGCCAGCAGTACGACTAGCGGTTACACCGGGGAGCTGTTTTTT. The full variable domain, rest sourced from reference TRBV2 and TRBJ2-2, is EPEVTQTPSHQVTQMGQEVILRCVPISNHLYFYWYRQILGQKVEFLVSFYNNEISEKSEIFDDQFSVERPDGSNFTLKIRSTKLEDSAMYFCASSTTSGYTGELFFGEGSRLTVL.

This clonotype was found many times. The chain couples TRBV2 to TRBJ2-7, with 11 bases identical to TRBD1. CDR1 is SNHLY, CDR2 FYNNEI, per germline. This CDR3 contains 15 residues. The trim removed 3 bases at V and 3 bases at J, leaving 4 bases unmatched. The CDR3 protein is CASSDGGTGGYEQYF. The CDR3 DNA follows: TGTGCCAGCAGTGACGGGGGGACAGGGGGCTACGAGCAGTACTTC. Full variable domain (missing parts from reference TRBV2 and TRBJ2-7): EPEVTQTPSHQVTQMGQEVILRCVPISNHLYFYWYRQILGQKVEFLVSFYNNEISEKSEIFDDQFSVERPDGSNFTLKIRSTKLEDSAMYFCASSDGGTGGYEQYFGPGTRLTVT.

This clonotype has at least ten counts. The CDR3 DNA is TGTGCCTGGAGTGTGAGAAGCACTGAAGCTTTCTTT. Translated, it gives CAWSVRSTEAFF. This chain uses TRBV30 with TRBJ1-1, with D unresolved. The germline CDR1 and CDR2 sequences are GTSNPN and SVGIG (reference sequence). The V end lost 0 bases, the J end lost 4 bases, and 6 bases lay between the germline ends. CDR3 size: 12 residues. The complete variable domain, with remaining parts taken from reference TRBV30 and TRBJ1-1, reads SQTIHQWPATLVQPVGSPLSLECTVEGTSNPNLYWYRQAAGRGLQLLFYSVGIGQISSEVPQNLSASRPQDRQFILSSKKLLLSDSGFYLCAWSVRSTEAFFGQGTRLTVV.

This clonotype showed up many times. The chain has TRBV7-6 and TRBJ1-6; a weak D match, TRBD1 (5 bases). Germline V gene data show CDR1 as SGHVS and CDR2 as FNYEAQ. Trimming removed 2 bases at V and 0 bases at J, with 8 bases between. The CDR3 spans 16 residues. CDR3 coding DNA: TGTGCCAGCAGCTTATTGGACAACTCCTATAATTCACCCCTCCACTTT. Its translation: CASSLLDNSYNSPLHF.

Details on this clonotype: This sequence may be a read error, since a much larger clone differs from it by one base. The rearrangement uses TRBV5-1 and TRBJ2-5; 7 positions agree with TRBD1. In germline, CDR1 is SGHRS, CDR2 YFSETQ. V lost 3 bases and J lost 2; bases outside the gene matches: 4. The CDR3 covers 14 residues. CDR3 loop: CASSSQGQQETQYF. The DNA of the CDR3 is TGCGCCAGCAGCTCACAGGGACAGCAAGAGACCCAGTACTTC. Based on the CDR3 plus reference TRBV5-1 and TRBJ2-5, the full variable domain is KAGVTQTPRYLIKTRGQQVTLSCSPISGHRSVSWYQQTPGQGLQFLFEYFSETQRNKGNFPGRFSGRQFSNSRSEMNVSTLELGDSALYLCASSSQGQQETQYFGPGTRLLVL.

About this clonotype: The junction departs from the called germline gene at one end, perhaps through a read error. V is TRBV6-5 and J is TRBJ2-2, with D possibly TRBD2 on 5 matching bases. Germline CDR1 is MNHEY and CDR2 is SVGAGI. This CDR3 has 14 residues. In DNA, the CDR3 is TGTGCCAGCAGTCTTGGCATGAACACCGGGAAGCTGTTTTTT. Translation gives CASSLGMNTGKLFF.

The rearrangement uses TRBV7-9 and TRBJ2-2, with TRBD1 as a possible D gene (5 bases). Germline V gene lookup returns CDR1 SEHNR and CDR2 FQNEAQ (reference sequence). Trimming pared 6 bases from V and 0 bases from J, leaving 11 bases between. This CDR3 has 15 amino acids. CDR3 amino acids: CASRGVTTNTGELFF. CDR3 bases: TGTGCCAGCAGAGGGGTTACAACGAACACCGGGGAGCTGTTTTTT. Filled out from reference TRBV7-9 and TRBJ2-2, the complete variable domain reads DTGVSQNPRHKITKRGQNVTFRCDPISEHNRLYWYRQTLGQGPEFLTYFQNEAQLEKSRLLSDRFSAERPKGSFSTLEIQRTEQGDSAMYLCASRGVTTNTGELFFGEGSRLTVL.

A few counts support this clonotype. This rearrangement joins TRBV6-2 or TRBV6-3 to TRBJ1-6; weak D call: TRBD1 (5 bases). Trimming stripped 6 bases from V and 2 bases from J, with 20 bases between. The germline gives CDR1 MNHEY, CDR2 SVGEGT. CDR3 length equals 18 residues. The CDR3 reads CASSINGHTTAYNSPLHF. As DNA, the CDR3 is TGTGCCAGCAGCATAAATGGACACACCACGGCCTATAATTCACCCCTCCACTTT.